A selection of T cell receptor beta chains follows, all from one sample in a study of technical replicates of blood from a handful of donors. Data came from immunoSEQ multiplex PCR; TCRdb stores just in-frame clones and leaves some out. The sample includes tens of thousands of clones, around nine tenths seen only once; the top ten take approximately 0.4%. Sequenced material: T cells isolated from PBMCs. Receptors were obtained from a human donor in good health. CDR3s include the opening cysteine and the closing phenylalanine or tryptophan. D genes are given only for firm matches. Expanded clones get a size class; other rows say once, few or many, or leave the size out.

j_gene | v_gene | abundance | d_gene | CDR3aa | CDR3nt
TRBJ2-1 | TRBV29-1 | - | - | CSVVFYTHYNEQFF | TGCAGCGTTGTATTTTACACGCACTACAATGAGCAGTTCTTC
TRBJ1-5 | TRBV18 | few | - | CASSRLGQNNQPQHF | TGTGCCAGCTCACGCCTTGGACAGAACAATCAGCCCCAGCATTTT
TRBJ2-5 | TRBV9 | - | - | CASSLPNGETQYF | TGTGCCAGCAGCCTCCCGAACGGGGAGACCCAGTACTTC
TRBJ1-3 | TRBV7-9 | once | TRBD1 | CASSSGTGLGNTIYF | TGTGCCAGCAGTTCCGGGACAGGTCTTGGAAACACCATATATTTT
TRBJ1-1 | TRBV23-1 | - | - | CASSQGVAEAFF | TGCGCCAGCAGCCAAGGAGTCGCTGAAGCTTTCTTT
TRBJ2-5 | TRBV2 | - | TRBD2 | CASSERRGTSMETQYF | TGTGCCAGCAGTGAAAGAAGGGGGACTAGCATGGAGACCCAGTACTTC
TRBJ1-2 | TRBV28 | few | - | CASSTLFSYTF | TGTGCCAGCAGCACCCTATTCAGCTACACCTTC
TRBJ1-1 | TRBV27 | - | - | CASSTRAGWTEAFF | TGTGCCAGCAGTACCCGGGCGGGTTGGACTGAAGCTTTCTTT
TRBJ1-1 | TRBV10-3 | - | TRBD1 | CAISGGDRRRGAFF | TGTGCCATCAGTGGGGGGGACAGGAGACGGGGAGCTTTCTTT
TRBJ1-5 | TRBV11-2 | - | - | CASSRQNRVIRNQPQHF | TGTGCCAGCAGCCGTCAGAACAGGGTGATTAGAAATCAGCCCCAGCATTTT
TRBJ2-2 | TRBV10-1 | - | TRBD1 | CASRRDRANTGELFF | TGCGCCAGCAGGAGGGACAGGGCTAACACCGGGGAGCTGTTTTTT
TRBJ2-3 | TRBV7-3 | - | TRBD2 | CASSGDYEIGDLPQYF | TGTGCCAGCAGTGGGGACTACGAGATAGGGGATCTACCGCAGTATTTT
TRBJ1-1 | TRBV4-3 | - | - | CASSQDPNREGLNTEAFF | TGCGCCAGCAGCCAAGATCCTAACAGGGAGGGTTTAAACACTGAAGCTTTCTTT
TRBJ2-3 | TRBV28 | - | - | CAILARGTDTQYF | TGTGCCATTCTAGCGAGGGGCACAGATACGCAGTATTTT
TRBJ2-7 | TRBV9 | - | TRBD1 | CASSVSTGGIYEQYF | TGTGCCAGCAGCGTTTCGACAGGGGGCATTTACGAGCAGTACTTC
TRBJ2-7 | TRBV4-1 | - | - | CASSPSTRDEQYF | TGCGCCAGCAGTCCTTCTACTCGGGACGAGCAGTACTTC
TRBJ2-5 | TRBV19 | - | - | CASSTGTSEETQYF | TGTGCCAGTAGTACCGGGACTTCTGAGGAGACCCAGTACTTC
TRBJ2-1 | TRBV4-2 | - | TRBD2 | CASSQEGLAGDGEQFF | TGTGCCAGCAGCCAAGAGGGACTAGCGGGAGACGGGGAGCAGTTCTTC
TRBJ1-2 | TRBV6-6 | few | TRBD1 | CASSHPLTGNGYTF | TGTGCCAGCAGTCATCCCCTGACAGGGAATGGCTACACCTTC
TRBJ1-1 | TRBV25-1 | - | - | CASSEGAINTEAFF | TGTGCCAGCAGTGAGGGGGCAATTAACACTGAAGCTTTCTTT
TRBJ1-2 | TRBV4-3 | - | TRBD1 | CASSQVGGQGSEGYTF | TGCGCCAGCAGCCAAGTGGGAGGACAGGGCTCGGAAGGCTACACCTTC
TRBJ2-7 | TRBV28 | - | TRBD1 | CASSDRQGTYEQYF | TGTGCCAGCAGTGATAGACAGGGGACTTACGAGCAGTACTTC
TRBJ1-4 | TRBV29-1 | - | - | CSVQPSRGTNEKLFF | TGCAGCGTTCAACCTTCCAGGGGAACTAATGAAAAACTGTTTTTT
TRBJ1-1 | TRBV10-3 | - | TRBD1 | CAIRMPGQGDTEAFF | TGTGCCATCAGAATGCCGGGACAGGGGGACACTGAAGCTTTCTTT
TRBJ1-5 | TRBV2 | - | - | CASNGRVYQPQHF | TGTGCCAGCAATGGCCGGGTTTATCAGCCCCAGCATTTT
TRBJ2-7 | TRBV5-1 | - | TRBD2 | CASSPWTSGRSDEQYF | TGCGCCAGCAGCCCCTGGACTAGCGGGAGATCAGACGAGCAGTACTTC
TRBJ2-1 | TRBV6-1 | once | - | CAIYNEQFF | TGTGCCATCTATAATGAGCAGTTCTTC
TRBJ1-2 | TRBV7-9 | - | TRBD1 | CASSQSGTGDGYTF | TGTGCCAGCAGCCAATCCGGGACAGGGGACGGCTACACCTTC
TRBJ2-7 | TRBV6-5 | - | TRBD1 | CASSRTGDEQYF | TGTGCCAGCAGCCGTACAGGGGACGAGCAGTACTTC
TRBJ2-7 | TRBV7-2 | - | - | CASSLDGRFSYEQYF | TGTGCCAGCAGCTTAGATGGGAGGTTCTCCTACGAGCAGTACTTC